Shown below are 20 T cell receptor beta chains from a single sample sequenced in a study of cytomegalovirus exposure and HLA in healthy donors. Using immunoSEQ multiplex PCR, the repertoire was profiled, and TCRdb retains in-frame clones only, with some absent. The data contain 100,000 to 150,000 clones, over 85% of them singletons. Sample: PBMCs. These receptors were collected from a woman younger than 35 in good health and CMV-seronegative.

This chain uses TRBV27 with TRBJ2-1; the match to TRBD2 covers 10 bases. This CDR3 comprises 15 residues. Looked up from germline, CDR1 is MNHEY and CDR2 is SMNVEV (reference sequence). With 4 bases clipped from V and 7 bases from J, the junction kept 7 bases outside the gene matches. The chain's CDR3 is CASSWGLANWNEQFF. CDR3 bases: TGTGCCAGCAGTTGGGGACTAGCGAATTGGAATGAGCAGTTCTTC.

This CDR3 is CASSRTGANQPQHF. CDR3 nucleotides: TGTGCCAGCAGCCGGACAGGGGCCAATCAGCCCCAGCATTTT. The chain employs TRBV7-8 and TRBJ1-5; 9 bases match TRBD1. The CDR3 has 14 residues. Trimming cost V 5 bases and J 3 bases; bases outside gene matches: 2. Germline values: CDR1 SGHVS, CDR2 FQNEAQ.

The chain couples TRBV7-3 to TRBJ2-5; perhaps TRBD2 as D (6 bases). CDR3 length: 17 residues. Trimming removed 2 bases at V and 2 bases at J, with 18 bases between. Looked up from germline, CDR1 is SGHTA and CDR2 is FQGTGA. This CDR3 reads CASSLRGRASGQETQYF. CDR3 DNA sequence: TGTGCCAGCAGCTTACGAGGTCGGGCCAGCGGGCAAGAGACCCAGTACTTC.

The chain links TRBV5-1 to TRBJ1-1, with 8 bases fitting TRBD1. This CDR3 comprises 17 residues. Germline values: CDR1 SGHRS, CDR2 YFSETQ. J was trimmed by 1 base and V by 4 bases; bases with no gene match: 12. CDR3 sequence (DNA): TGCGCCAGCAGCATCGACCCGGCAGGGGGCTGGAACACTGAAGCTTTCTTT. It specifies CASSIDPAGGWNTEAFF. Complete variable domain (other parts from reference TRBV5-1 and TRBJ1-1): KAGVTQTPRYLIKTRGQQVTLSCSPISGHRSVSWYQQTPGQGLQFLFEYFSETQRNKGNFPGRFSGRQFSNSRSEMNVSTLELGDSALYLCASSIDPAGGWNTEAFFGQGTRLTVV.

The gene calls are TRBV28 and TRBJ2-7, with TRBD1 matching over 11 bases. This CDR3 is built from 15 residues. Germline V lookup: CDR1 MDHEN, CDR2 SYDVKM. V lost 4 bases, J lost 2 bases, and 4 bases stayed unmatched. The CDR3 coding sequence is TGTGCCAGCAGTTCGGGACAGGGGGGAGCCTACGAGCAGTACTTC. Translation gives CASSSGQGGAYEQYF. The full variable domain, with the rest looked up from reference TRBV28 and TRBJ2-7, is DVKVTQSSRYLVKRTGEKVFLECVQDMDHENMFWYRQDPGLGLRLIYFSYDVKMKEKGDIPEGYSVSREKKERFSLILESASTNQTSMYLCASSSGQGGAYEQYFGPGTRLTVT.

The gene calls are TRBV6-5 and TRBJ1-1; 7 nucleotides agree with TRBD1. In germline, CDR1 is MNHEY, CDR2 SVGAGI. The V and J ends lost 7 bases and 4 bases, in that order; junction bases with no gene match: 6. This CDR3 is built from 13 residues. The CDR3, as DNA: TGTGCCAGCAACCCACAGGGGTCCACTGAAGCTTTCTTT. This encodes CASNPQGSTEAFF.

This chain connects TRBV13 to TRBJ2-1; 7 bases line up with TRBD2. V dropped 0 bases and J dropped 6; count of bases not matched to a gene: 2. Per the germline V gene, CDR1 is PRHDT and CDR2 is FYEKMQ (reference sequence). This CDR3 contains 14 residues. The CDR3 nucleotides are TGTGCCAGCAGCTTAGGACTAGCGCGCAATGAGCAGTTCTTC. Its protein is CASSLGLARNEQFF. The full variable domain, completed using reference TRBV13 and TRBJ2-1, is AAGVIQSPRHLIKEKRETATLKCYPIPRHDTVYWYQQGPGQDPQFLISFYEKMQSDKGSIPDRFSAQQFSDYHSELNMSSLELGDSALYFCASSLGLARNEQFFGPGTRLTVL.

The rearrangement uses TRBV28 and TRBJ2-7; 8 bases agree with TRBD2. V gave up 4 bases and J gave up 2 bases; unmatched junction bases: 13. Germline CDR1 and CDR2: MDHEN and SYDVKM. The CDR3 contains 17 residues. The DNA for the CDR3 is TGTGCCAGCAGTTACCGACTAGCGAGCGACCCGGCCTACGAGCAGTACTTC. Its translation: CASSYRLASDPAYEQYF. The full variable domain, rest sourced from reference TRBV28 and TRBJ2-7, is DVKVTQSSRYLVKRTGEKVFLECVQDMDHENMFWYRQDPGLGLRLIYFSYDVKMKEKGDIPEGYSVSREKKERFSLILESASTNQTSMYLCASSYRLASDPAYEQYFGPGTRLTVT.

For this clone: At one boundary the junction diverges from the germline segment, which might be a read error. Written as DNA, the CDR3 is TGTGCCAGTAGCTTAGAGGCAGGGTTTACGAACACTGAAGCTTTCTTT. It translates to CASSLEAGFTNTEAFF. The chain joins TRBV7-3 to TRBJ1-1; D is perhaps TRBD1 (5 bases). CDR1 and CDR2 (germline): SGHTA, FQGTGA. CDR3 size: 16 residues.

The V call is TRBV7-2, the J call TRBJ2-1; 8 bases map to TRBD1. With 0 bases clipped from V and 4 bases from J, the junction kept 11 bases outside the gene matches. Germline values: CDR1 SGHTA, CDR2 FQGNSA. The CDR3 has 18 amino acids. CDR3 coding DNA: TGTGCCAGCAGCTTAGCCTCCGGGACAGGTATGGGATACAATGAGCAGTTCTTC. It is translated as CASSLASGTGMGYNEQFF.

Only a few counts were recorded for this clone. In DNA form, the CDR3 reads TGTGCCAGCAGTGAAGATACAGGGGGGTCGGGTCTTGGGTACTTC. It yields the protein CASSEDTGGSGLGYF. This chain links TRBV6-1 with TRBJ2-7, with TRBD1 matching over 8 bases. V trimming: 1 base; J trimming: 12 bases; junction bases outside the gene matches: 14. Germline values: CDR1 MNHNS, CDR2 SASEGT. The CDR3 covers 15 residues.

The chain joins TRBV28 to TRBJ1-2; 7 bases line up with TRBD1. J was trimmed by 2 bases and V by 5 bases; bases with no gene match: 8. The germline CDR1 and CDR2 sequences are MDHEN and SYDVKM. CDR3 size: 15 residues. The CDR3 sequence is CASSLLQGRNYGYTF. CDR3 sequence (DNA): TGTGCCAGCAGTCTCCTACAGGGGCGGAACTATGGCTACACCTTC.

The table lists this clone with a count of one. The chain has TRBV7-8 and TRBJ1-4, with D possibly matching TRBD1 (6 bases). CDR1 and CDR2 (germline): SGHVS, FQNEAQ. The CDR3 extends over 16 amino acids. V dropped 2 bases and J dropped 0 bases, with 10 bases sitting between them. CDR3 bases: TGTGCCAGCAGCTTAAGACCAGGGGCAACTAATGAAAAACTGTTTTTT. This gives the protein CASSLRPGATNEKLFF.

J is TRBJ2-7 and V is TRBV6-5; 10 bases match TRBD1. Looked up from germline, CDR1 is MNHEY and CDR2 is SVGAGI. The ends lost 5 bases at V and 1 base at J; junction bases unmatched: 5. The CDR3 has 15 amino acids. The CDR3 DNA follows: TGTGCCAGCAGTCGACCGGGACAGGGGTCCTACGAGCAGTACTTC. Protein: CASSRPGQGSYEQYF.

The CDR3 DNA sequence: TGTGCCAGCAGGCGTAGCGGGGGGCCCGCGTCAGTACAGTTCTTC. This gives the protein CASRRSGGPASVQFF. This chain joins TRBV6-5 and TRBJ2-1; 10 positions agree with TRBD2. With V trimmed by 6 bases and J by 13 bases, 15 bases remained unmatched. The germline CDR1 and CDR2 sequences are MNHEY and SVGAGI. The CDR3 sequence is 15 residues long.

The rearrangement joins TRBV5-1 to TRBJ2-1, with 10 bases lining up with TRBD2. V trimming: 4 bases; J trimming: 7 bases; junction bases outside the gene matches: 11. Germline V lookup: CDR1 SGHRS, CDR2 YFSETQ. CDR3 length equals 16 residues. In DNA, the CDR3 is TGCGCCAGCAGCACGGGGACTAGCGTTTCACAGAATGAGCAGTTCTTC. Its translation: CASSTGTSVSQNEQFF.

The sample holds a few counts of this clone. The rearrangement links TRBV13 to TRBJ2-7; TRBD2 aligns across 11 bases. The CDR3 is made up of 17 amino acids. Germline CDR1 PRHDT, CDR2 FYEKMQ (reference sequence). V lost 4 bases to trimming and J lost 6 bases; unmatched junction nucleotides: 14. The CDR3 sequence: CASSSNVLASGRTEQYF. Here the CDR3 DNA reads TGTGCCAGCAGCTCTAACGTTTTGGCTAGCGGGAGGACCGAGCAGTACTTC.

The chain recombines TRBV5-1 with TRBJ1-2, with D possibly matching TRBD1 (6 bases). Germline V gene lookup returns CDR1 SGHRS and CDR2 YFSETQ. V lost 0 bases, J lost 6 bases, and 15 bases lay in between. The CDR3 consists of 15 residues. The CDR3 reads CASSLEGRGDHGYTF. CDR3 sequence (DNA): TGCGCCAGCAGCTTGGAGGGGAGGGGGGACCATGGCTACACCTTC.

The chain links TRBV7-3 to TRBJ2-6; no clear D gene. The CDR3 loop spans 16 amino acids. CDR1 and CDR2 (germline): SGHTA, FQGTGA. Trimming pared 1 base from V and 0 bases from J, leaving 7 bases between. CDR3 protein: CASSLNGFSGANVLTF. CDR3 sequence (DNA): TGTGCCAGCAGCTTAAACGGGTTCTCTGGGGCCAACGTCCTGACTTTC.

The chain employs TRBV6-5 and TRBJ1-1, with D unclear. The CDR3 contains 14 residues. Germline CDR1 is MNHEY and CDR2 is SVGAGI. V was trimmed by 2 bases and J by 7 bases, leaving 14 bases between them. The CDR3 region has the DNA TGTGCCAGCAGTTACCAGCCAGGTATGGGTGAAGCTTTCTTT. This gives the protein CASSYQPGMGEAFF.